This entry concerns a single T cell receptor (beta chain). Antigen: not known. The authors made TCR cDNA by 5'RACE template switching, adding a universal primer site and UMIs. MiXCR was run by TCRdb on the 5' RACE reads, yielding one entry per CDR3 protein. The repertoire holds hundreds of thousands of distinct CDR3 sequences, with about 19% as singletons. From germline, CDR1 is MNHEY and CDR2 SVGAGI. The CDR3 has 15 residues. V was trimmed by 6 bases and J by 0 bases, leaving 15 bases between them. The data are from a study of T cells after yellow fever vaccination. Study information: With SMART-Seq v4 Ultra Low Input, the fractions containing low cell numbers were prepared. General study points: The presence of abundant clonotypes contaminating from the bulk population was possible in FACS-sorted repertoires. Detected again after the booster were most primary-vaccination clones, at 95% to 96% CD4 and approximately 90% CD8.

This specimen was PBMCs, taken before the yellow fever booster vaccination. The TCR originated in a man between 18 and 35 years old who received the YFV17D yellow fever vaccine. The chain recombines TRBV6-5 with TRBJ2-7; D not certain. The CDR3 coding sequence is TGTGCCAGCAGCCCCCCAGGCTACCTCTCCTACGAGCAGTACGTC. This translates into CASSPPGYLSYEQYV.